Presented here are 4 T cell receptor beta chains from one specimen sequenced in a study of blood T cell repertoires in COVID-19. The method was immunoSEQ multiplex PCR; TCRdb's version includes in-frame clones alone and lacks a portion of them. This table has hundreds of thousands of clones, approximately 85% appearing once. The sequencing input was peripheral blood. These receptors were collected from a man aged 50 or older with COVID-19, enrolled during active disease.

The chain joins TRBV12-3 or TRBV12-4 to TRBJ1-5, with TRBD1 identical over 7 bases. This CDR3 has 13 residues. V shed 7 bases and J 7 bases; nucleotides not matched to a gene: 7. The chain's CDR3 is CASTSTGRQPQHF. DNA for the CDR3: TGTGCCAGCACCTCGACAGGGAGGCAGCCCCAGCATTTT.

The chain links TRBV6-5 to TRBJ2-7, with TRBD1 identical over 9 bases. Germline loops: CDR1 MNHEY, CDR2 SVGAGI. The J segment lost 6 bases and the V segment lost 6 bases, leaving 9 bases of the junction unmatched. CDR3 length: 14 amino acids. The DNA for the CDR3 is TGTGCCAGCAGCCGCGGGACAGGGTATGCCGAGCAGTACTTC. Residues: CASSRGTGYAEQYF.

The table lists this clone with a few counts. The CDR3 is CASSTQRGSNQPQHF. DNA for the CDR3: TGTGCCAGCAGCACCCAACGGGGTAGCAATCAGCCCCAGCATTTT. This chain uses TRBV5-5 with TRBJ1-5, with D hard to call. CDR3 length: 15 amino acids. The germline V and J ends were trimmed by 4 bases and 0 bases, with 11 bases remaining between them. The V gene's germline CDR1 is SGHKS and CDR2 YYEKEE (reference sequence). Complete variable domain (other parts from reference TRBV5-5 and TRBJ1-5): DAGVTQSPTHLIKTRGQQVTLRCSPISGHKSVSWYQQVLGQGPQFIFQYYEKEERGRGNFPDRFSARQFPNYSSELNVNALLLGDSALYLCASSTQRGSNQPQHFGDGTRLSIL.

V gene TRBV25-1 combines with J gene TRBJ1-2; D remains ambiguous. Germline CDR1 and CDR2: MGHDK and SYGVNS. This CDR3 contains 12 residues. V was shortened by 3 bases and J by 1 base, with 3 bases between the two germline ends. The chain's CDR3 is CASSDHNYGYTF. CDR3 DNA: TGTGCCAGCAGTGACCATAACTATGGCTACACCTTC.